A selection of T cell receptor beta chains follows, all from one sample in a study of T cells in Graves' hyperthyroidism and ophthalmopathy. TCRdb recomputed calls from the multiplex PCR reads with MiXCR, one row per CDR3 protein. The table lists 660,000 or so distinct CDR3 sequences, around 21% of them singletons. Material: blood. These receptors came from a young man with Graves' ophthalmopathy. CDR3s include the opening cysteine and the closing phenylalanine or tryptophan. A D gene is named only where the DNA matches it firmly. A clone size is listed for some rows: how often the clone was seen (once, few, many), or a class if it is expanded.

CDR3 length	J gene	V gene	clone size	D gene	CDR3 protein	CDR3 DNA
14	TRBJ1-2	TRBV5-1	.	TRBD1	CASSSRTGGYGYTF	TGCGCCAGCAGCTCCCGGACAGGGGGCTACGGCTACACCTTC
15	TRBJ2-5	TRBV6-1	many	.	CASSEAAGDQETQYF	TGTGCCAGCAGTGAAGCAGCAGGAGATCAAGAGACCCAGTACTTC
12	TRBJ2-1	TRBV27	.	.	CASSLGKSGQFF	TGTGCCAGCAGTTTAGGAAAAAGCGGGCAGTTCTTC
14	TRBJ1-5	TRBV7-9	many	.	CASSFPGGNQPQHF	TGTGCCAGCAGCTTTCCAGGGGGCAATCAGCCCCAGCATTTT
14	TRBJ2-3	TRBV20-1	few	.	CSAPPGGSTDTQYF	TGCAGTGCCCCCCCGGGCGGAAGCACAGATACGCAGTATTTT
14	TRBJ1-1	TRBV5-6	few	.	CASSTTGFRAEAFF	TGTGCCAGCAGCACCACGGGGTTTAGGGCTGAAGCTTTCTTT
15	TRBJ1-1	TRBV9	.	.	CASSPRPQTNTEAFF	TGTGCCAGCAGCCCCCGGCCACAGACGAACACTGAAGCTTTCTTT
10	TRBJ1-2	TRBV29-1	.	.	CSVRVEGYTF	TGCAGCGTTCGTGTGGAGGGCTACACCTTC
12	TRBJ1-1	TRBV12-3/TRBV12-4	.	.	CASSFIATEAFF	TGTGCCAGCAGTTTTATAGCCACTGAAGCTTTCTTT
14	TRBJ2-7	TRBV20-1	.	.	CSAQRPQPPYEQYF	TGCAGTGCTCAAAGACCCCAACCACCCTACGAGCAGTACTTC
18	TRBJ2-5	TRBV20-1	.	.	CSARDERRRFWPQETQYF	TGCAGTGCTAGAGATGAAAGAAGGAGGTTCTGGCCCCAAGAGACCCAGTACTTC
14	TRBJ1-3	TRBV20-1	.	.	CSARPKGLGNTIYF	TGCAGTGCTAGGCCCAAAGGGTTAGGAAACACCATATATTTT
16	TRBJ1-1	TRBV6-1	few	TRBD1	CASSPGTETTNTEAFF	TGTGCCAGCAGTCCCGGGACAGAGACGACGAACACTGAAGCTTTCTTT
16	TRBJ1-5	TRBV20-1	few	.	CSARDSDPTRNQPQHF	TGCAGTGCTAGAGATTCGGACCCCACTCGCAATCAGCCCCAGCATTTT
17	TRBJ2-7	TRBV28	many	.	CASSSRTQVAVSYEQYF	TGTGCCAGCAGTTCCAGGACTCAGGTAGCGGTCTCCTACGAGCAGTACTTC
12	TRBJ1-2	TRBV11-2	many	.	CASSLSVGGYTF	TGTGCCAGCAGCTTGTCAGTTGGTGGCTACACCTTC
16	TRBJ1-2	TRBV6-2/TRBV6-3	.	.	CASSERVLRANYGYTF	TGTGCCAGCAGCGAAAGGGTGTTACGAGCTAACTATGGCTACACCTTC
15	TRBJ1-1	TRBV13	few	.	CASSLHVGVWTEAFF	TGTGCCAGCAGCTTACATGTGGGGGTGTGGACTGAAGCTTTCTTT
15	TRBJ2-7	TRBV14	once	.	CASSARGRSSYEQYF	TGTGCCAGCAGCGCCAGGGGAAGGAGCTCCTACGAGCAGTACTTC
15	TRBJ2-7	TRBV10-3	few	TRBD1	CAISELGQGKDEQYF	TGTGCCATCAGTGAGTTGGGACAGGGGAAGGACGAGCAGTACTTC
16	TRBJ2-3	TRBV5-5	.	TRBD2	CASSLAAGGPTDTQYF	TGTGCCAGCAGCTTGGCCGCGGGGGGCCCCACAGATACGCAGTATTTT
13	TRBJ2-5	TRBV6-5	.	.	CASSSGGPETQYF	TGTGCCAGCAGCTCCGGAGGACCGGAGACCCAGTACTTC
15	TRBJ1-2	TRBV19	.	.	CASTPVLSDSYGYTF	TGTGCCAGTACTCCCGTCCTATCCGACAGTTATGGCTACACCTTC
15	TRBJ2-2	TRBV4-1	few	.	CASSRDGQNTGELFF	TGCGCCAGCAGCAGGGATGGGCAGAACACCGGGGAGCTGTTTTTT
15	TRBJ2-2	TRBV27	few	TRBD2	CASRTSGRGTGELFF	TGTGCCAGCAGGACTAGCGGGAGAGGCACCGGGGAGCTGTTTTTT
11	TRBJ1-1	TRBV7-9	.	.	CASSPKMGAFF	TGTGCCAGCAGCCCGAAAATGGGAGCTTTCTTT
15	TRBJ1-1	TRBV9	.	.	CASSPGSTLATEAFF	TGTGCCAGCAGCCCTGGGTCGACCCTGGCCACTGAAGCTTTCTTT
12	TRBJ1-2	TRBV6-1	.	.	CASEGSDYGYTF	TGTGCCAGCGAGGGGTCGGACTATGGCTACACCTTC
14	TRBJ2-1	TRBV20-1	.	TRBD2	CSARGWGGSPMQFF	TGCAGTGCTAGAGGATGGGGGGGTTCACCTATGCAGTTCTTC
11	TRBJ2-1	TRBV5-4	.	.	CASSLDAEQFF	TGTGCCAGCAGCCTGGACGCGGAGCAGTTCTTC
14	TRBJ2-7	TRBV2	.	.	CASSETGPLYEQYF	TGTGCCAGCAGTGAAACGGGCCCACTCTACGAGCAGTACTTC
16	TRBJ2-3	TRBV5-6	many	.	CASSQTADGSTDTQYF	TGTGCCAGCAGCCAGACGGCGGACGGTAGCACAGATACGCAGTATTTT
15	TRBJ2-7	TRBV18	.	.	CASSLNPGPKYEQYF	TGTGCCAGCTCACTCAACCCGGGGCCTAAATACGAGCAGTACTTC
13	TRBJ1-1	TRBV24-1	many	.	CATRDRLDTEAFF	TGTGCCACCAGAGACAGGCTCGACACTGAAGCTTTCTTT
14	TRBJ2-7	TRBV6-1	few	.	CASSSIRGPYEQYF	TGTGCCAGCAGTTCCATCAGGGGCCCCTACGAGCAGTACTTC
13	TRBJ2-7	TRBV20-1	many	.	CSARLTTPGEQYF	TGCAGTGCTAGATTGACCACCCCGGGCGAGCAGTACTTC
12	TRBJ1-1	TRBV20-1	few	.	CSAGTSRTEAFF	TGCAGTGCGGGGACGTCTCGAACTGAAGCTTTCTTT
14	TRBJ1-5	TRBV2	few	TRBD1	CASSLDRVSQPQHF	TGTGCCAGCAGTTTGGACAGGGTCAGTCAGCCCCAGCATTTT
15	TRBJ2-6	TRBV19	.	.	CASSMGRSGANVLTF	TGTGCCAGTAGTATGGGGAGATCTGGGGCCAACGTCCTGACTTTC
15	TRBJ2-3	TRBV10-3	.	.	CAVHSGTRGTDTQYF	TGTGCCGTTCATAGCGGCACCCGGGGCACAGATACGCAGTATTTT
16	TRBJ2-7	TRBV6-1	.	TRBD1	CASRTPTGQGTYEQYF	TGTGCCAGCAGAACTCCCACGGGACAGGGTACCTACGAGCAGTACTTC
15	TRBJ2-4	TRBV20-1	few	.	CSASEGAGAKNIQYF	TGCAGTGCTAGTGAAGGGGCCGGGGCCAAAAACATTCAGTACTTC
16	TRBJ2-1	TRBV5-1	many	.	CASRRGTTRPDNEQFF	TGCGCCAGCAGGAGGGGAACTACCCGGCCGGACAATGAGCAGTTCTTC
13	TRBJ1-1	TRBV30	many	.	CAWSMGRNTEAFF	TGTGCCTGGAGTATGGGTAGGAACACTGAAGCTTTCTTT
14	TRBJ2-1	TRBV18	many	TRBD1	CASSPRGLNNEQFF	TGTGCCAGCTCACCAAGGGGGCTTAACAATGAGCAGTTCTTC
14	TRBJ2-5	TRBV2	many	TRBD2	CASLGTSGQETQYF	TGTGCCAGCCTTGGGACTAGCGGGCAAGAGACCCAGTACTTC
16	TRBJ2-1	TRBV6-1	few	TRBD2	CASSSHLSGRANEQFF	TGTGCCAGCAGTAGCCACCTTAGCGGGAGGGCCAATGAGCAGTTCTTC
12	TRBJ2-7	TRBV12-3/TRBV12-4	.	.	CASMRGPYEQYF	TGTGCCAGCATGAGGGGCCCCTACGAGCAGTACTTC
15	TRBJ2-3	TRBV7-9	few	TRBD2	CASSFGTRGADTQYF	TGTGCCAGCAGCTTCGGGACTCGGGGGGCAGATACGCAGTATTTT
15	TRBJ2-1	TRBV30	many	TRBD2	CAWSPPGLAGTEQFF	TGTGCCTGGAGCCCTCCGGGACTAGCGGGAACTGAGCAGTTCTTC